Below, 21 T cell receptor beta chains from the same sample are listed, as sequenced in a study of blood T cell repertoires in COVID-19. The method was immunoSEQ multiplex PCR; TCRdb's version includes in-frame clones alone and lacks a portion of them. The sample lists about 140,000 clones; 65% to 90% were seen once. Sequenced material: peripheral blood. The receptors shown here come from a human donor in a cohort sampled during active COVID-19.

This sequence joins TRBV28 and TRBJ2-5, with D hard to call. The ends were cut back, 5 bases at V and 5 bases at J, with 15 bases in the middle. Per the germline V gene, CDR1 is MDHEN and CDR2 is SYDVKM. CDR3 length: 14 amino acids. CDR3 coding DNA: TGTGCCAGCAGTCAGGTAACCAGGTGGGAGACCCAGTACTTC. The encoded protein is CASSQVTRWETQYF.

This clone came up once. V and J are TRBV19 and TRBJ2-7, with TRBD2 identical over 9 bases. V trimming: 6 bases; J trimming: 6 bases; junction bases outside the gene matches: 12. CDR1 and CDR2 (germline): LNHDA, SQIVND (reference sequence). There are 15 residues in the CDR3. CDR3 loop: CASSRQAGGYSEQYF. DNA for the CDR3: TGTGCCAGTAGCAGACAAGCGGGAGGATATAGCGAGCAGTACTTC.

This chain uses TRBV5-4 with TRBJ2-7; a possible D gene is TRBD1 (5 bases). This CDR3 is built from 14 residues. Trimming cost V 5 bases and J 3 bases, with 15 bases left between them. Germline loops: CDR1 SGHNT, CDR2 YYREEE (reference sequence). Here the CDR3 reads CASSMTASNYEQYF. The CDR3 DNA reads TGTGCCAGCAGTATGACAGCCTCAAACTACGAGCAGTACTTC. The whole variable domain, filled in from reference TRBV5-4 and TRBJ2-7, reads ETGVTQSPTHLIKTRGQQVTLRCSSQSGHNTVSWYQQALGQGPQFIFQYYREEENGRGNFPPRFSGLQFPNYSSELNVNALELDDSALYLCASSMTASNYEQYFGPGTRLTVT.

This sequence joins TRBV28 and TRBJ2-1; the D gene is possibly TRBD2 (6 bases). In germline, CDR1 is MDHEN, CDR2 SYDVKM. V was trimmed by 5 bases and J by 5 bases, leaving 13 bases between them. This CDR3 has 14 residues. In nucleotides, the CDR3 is TGTGCCAGCAGTCGACTAGGTACCAACAATGAGCAGTTCTTC. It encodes CASSRLGTNNEQFF.

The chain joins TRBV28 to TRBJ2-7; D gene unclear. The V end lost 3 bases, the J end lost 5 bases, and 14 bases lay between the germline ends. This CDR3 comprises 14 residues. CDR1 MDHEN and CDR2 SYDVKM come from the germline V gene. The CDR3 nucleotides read TGTGCCAGCAGTTTCCATTCGACACCAAACGAGCAGTACTTC. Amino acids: CASSFHSTPNEQYF.

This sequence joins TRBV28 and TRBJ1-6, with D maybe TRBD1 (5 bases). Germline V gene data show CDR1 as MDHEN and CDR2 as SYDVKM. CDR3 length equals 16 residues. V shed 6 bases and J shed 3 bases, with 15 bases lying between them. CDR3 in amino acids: CASRHRPLYYNSPLHF. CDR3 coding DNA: TGTGCCAGCAGGCACAGGCCACTTTACTATAATTCACCCCTCCACTTT. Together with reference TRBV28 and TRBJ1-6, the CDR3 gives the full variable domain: DVKVTQSSRYLVKRTGEKVFLECVQDMDHENMFWYRQDPGLGLRLIYFSYDVKMKEKGDIPEGYSVSREKKERFSLILESASTNQTSMYLCASRHRPLYYNSPLHFGNGTRLTVT.

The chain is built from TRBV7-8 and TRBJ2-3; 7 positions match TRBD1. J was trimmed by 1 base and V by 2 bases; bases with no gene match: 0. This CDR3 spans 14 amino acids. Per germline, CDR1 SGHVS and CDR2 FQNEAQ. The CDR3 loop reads CASSLQGGTDTQYF. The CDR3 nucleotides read TGTGCCAGCAGCTTACAGGGGGGCACAGATACGCAGTATTTT.

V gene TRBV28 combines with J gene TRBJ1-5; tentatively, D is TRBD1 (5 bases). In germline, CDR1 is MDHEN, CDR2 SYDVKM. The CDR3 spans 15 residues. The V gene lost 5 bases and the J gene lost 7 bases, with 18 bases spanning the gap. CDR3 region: CASSPYRSGWQPQHF. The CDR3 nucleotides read TGTGCCAGCAGTCCTTATCGTTCAGGGTGGCAGCCCCAGCATTTT.

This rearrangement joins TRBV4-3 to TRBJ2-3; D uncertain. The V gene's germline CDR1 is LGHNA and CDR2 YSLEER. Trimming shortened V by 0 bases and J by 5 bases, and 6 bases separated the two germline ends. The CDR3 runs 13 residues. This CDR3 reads CASSQEVGDTQYF. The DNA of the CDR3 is TGCGCCAGCAGCCAAGAGGTCGGAGATACGCAGTATTTT.

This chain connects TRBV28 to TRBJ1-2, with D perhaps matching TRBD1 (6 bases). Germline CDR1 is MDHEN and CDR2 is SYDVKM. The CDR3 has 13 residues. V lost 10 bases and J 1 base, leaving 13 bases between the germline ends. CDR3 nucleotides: TGTGCCACCACAGGGTATCGTAACTATGGCTACACCTTC. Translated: CATTGYRNYGYTF.

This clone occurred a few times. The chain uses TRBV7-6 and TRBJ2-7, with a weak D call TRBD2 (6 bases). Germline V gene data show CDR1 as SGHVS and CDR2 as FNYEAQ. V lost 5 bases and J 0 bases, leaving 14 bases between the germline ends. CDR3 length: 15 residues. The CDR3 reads CASSPGLGGSYEQYF. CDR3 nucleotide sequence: TGTGCCAGCAGCCCCGGATTGGGGGGCTCCTACGAGCAGTACTTC. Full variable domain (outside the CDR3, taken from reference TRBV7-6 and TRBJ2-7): GAGVSQSPRYKVTKRGQDVALRCDPISGHVSLYWYRQALGQGPEFLTYFNYEAQQDKSGLPNDRFSAERPEGSISTLTIQRTEQRDSAMYRCASSPGLGGSYEQYFGPGTRLTVT.

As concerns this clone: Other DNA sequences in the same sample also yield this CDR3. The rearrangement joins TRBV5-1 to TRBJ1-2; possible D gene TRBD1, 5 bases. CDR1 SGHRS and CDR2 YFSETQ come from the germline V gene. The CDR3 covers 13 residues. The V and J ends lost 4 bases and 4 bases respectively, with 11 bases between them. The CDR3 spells CASSPHDSYGYTF. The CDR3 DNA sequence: TGCGCCAGCAGCCCCCACGACAGCTATGGCTACACCTTC.

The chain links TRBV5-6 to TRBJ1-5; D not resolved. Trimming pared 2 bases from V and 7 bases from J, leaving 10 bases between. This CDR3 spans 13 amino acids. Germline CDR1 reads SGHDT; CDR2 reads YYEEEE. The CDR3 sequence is CASSLGAGQPQHF. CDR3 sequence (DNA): TGTGCCAGCAGCTTAGGAGCTGGGCAGCCCCAGCATTTT.

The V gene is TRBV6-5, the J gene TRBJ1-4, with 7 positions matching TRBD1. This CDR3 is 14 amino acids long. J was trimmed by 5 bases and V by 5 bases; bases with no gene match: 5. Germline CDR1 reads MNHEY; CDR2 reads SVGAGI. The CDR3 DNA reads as TGTGCCAGCAGTCACCGACAGGGAAATGAAAAACTGTTTTTT. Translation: CASSHRQGNEKLFF.

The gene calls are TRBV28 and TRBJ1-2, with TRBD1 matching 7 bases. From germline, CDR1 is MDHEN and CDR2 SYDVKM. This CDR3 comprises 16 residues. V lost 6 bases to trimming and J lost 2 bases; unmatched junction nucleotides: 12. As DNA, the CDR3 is TGTGCCAGCAGGACCCCCGGGACAGCTCTGAACTATGGCTACACCTTC. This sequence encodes CASRTPGTALNYGYTF.

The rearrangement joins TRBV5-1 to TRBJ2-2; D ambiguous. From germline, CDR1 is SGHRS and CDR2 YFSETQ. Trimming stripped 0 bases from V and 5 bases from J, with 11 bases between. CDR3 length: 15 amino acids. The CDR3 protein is CASSLDLRQTGELFF. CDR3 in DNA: TGCGCCAGCAGCTTGGATCTCCGTCAGACCGGGGAGCTGTTTTTT.

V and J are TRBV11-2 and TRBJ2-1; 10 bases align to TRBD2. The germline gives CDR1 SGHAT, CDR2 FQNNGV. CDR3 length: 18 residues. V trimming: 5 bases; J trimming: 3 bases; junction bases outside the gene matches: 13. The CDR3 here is CASSHLTQLAGIYNEQFF. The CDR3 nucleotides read TGTGCCAGCAGCCACCTTACCCAACTAGCGGGGATCTACAATGAGCAGTTCTTC.

The CDR3 spells CASSLSDSTETQYF. CDR3 sequence (DNA): TGTGCCAGCAGTTTATCGGACAGTACCGAGACCCAGTACTTC. This chain links TRBV27 with TRBJ2-5; a possible D gene is TRBD1 (6 bases). The germline CDR1 and CDR2 sequences are MNHEY and SMNVEV (reference sequence). The CDR3 is made up of 14 amino acids. V lost 0 bases and J 5 bases, leaving 10 bases between the germline ends.

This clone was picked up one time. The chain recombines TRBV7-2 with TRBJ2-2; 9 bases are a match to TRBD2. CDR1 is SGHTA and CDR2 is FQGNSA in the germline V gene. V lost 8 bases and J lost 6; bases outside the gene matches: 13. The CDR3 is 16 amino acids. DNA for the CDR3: TGTGCCAGCTCCTCCCCGGCTAGCGGGAATGCCGGGGAGCTGTTTTTT. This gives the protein CASSSPASGNAGELFF.

The chain's CDR3 is CSVEEGNQETQYF. In nucleotides, the CDR3 is TGCAGCGTTGAAGAGGGCAACCAAGAGACCCAGTACTTC. V is TRBV29-1 and J is TRBJ2-5, with D unresolved. Germline values: CDR1 SQVTM, CDR2 ANQGSEA. This CDR3 is built from 13 residues. Trimming removed 0 bases at V and 0 bases at J, with 5 bases between. Drawing the rest from reference TRBV29-1 and TRBJ2-5, the complete variable domain is SAVISQKPSRDICQRGTSLTIQCQVDSQVTMMFWYRQQPGQSLTLIATANQGSEATYESGFVIDKFPISRPNLTFSTLTVSNMSPEDSSIYLCSVEEGNQETQYFGPGTRLLVL.

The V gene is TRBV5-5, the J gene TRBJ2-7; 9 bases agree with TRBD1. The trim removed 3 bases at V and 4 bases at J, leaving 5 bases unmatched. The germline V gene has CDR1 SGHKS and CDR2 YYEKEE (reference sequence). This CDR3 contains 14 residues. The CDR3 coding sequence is TGTGCCAGCAGCTCCCCAGACAGGGGGTACGAGCAGTACTTC. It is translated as CASSSPDRGYEQYF.